This entry concerns a single T cell receptor beta chain. This clone was counted between two and nine times. What this receptor recognizes is not known. No much larger clonotype is one base removed from it; base qualities were not supplied. TCRbeta CDR3 regions were amplified from genomic DNA by means of the immunoSEQ Assay, a bias-controlled multiplex PCR. The published analysis was carried out like this. The number of nucleated cells in each sample was estimated from the amplification of reference gene primers within the assay. To quantify the absolute abundance of each unique TCRbeta CDR3 rearrangement, sequence reads were collapsed and filtered. For each sample, productive Simpson clonality was calculated as the square root of Simpson's diversity index over productive rearrangements. The immuneACCESS repertoire file appears here via TCRdb, limited to in-frame rearrangements. These files lack a portion of the clones; in checked studies, under half of the deficit traces to unresolved V genes, and the cause of the others is not known. That table gives V, J and clone size, and the DNA gave D and trimming. The sample records under 200,000 clones, about 74% of which are singletons. The ten largest clones take up about 3% of the sample.

Each collaborating institution followed its own protocols to collect whole blood in K2EDTA tubes. Collaborator samples were shipped for TCRbeta analysis as frozen whole blood, isolated PBMCs, or DNA extracted from either sample type. These data belong to a study of blood T cell repertoires in COVID-19 (dated by TCRdb to 2019 to 2021). With respect to the entire study: Collaborator samples came from the United States, Italy and Spain and covered acute and convalescent phases of COVID-19. The material from the prospective study consisted of cDNA or gDNA derived from T cells, B-cell-depleted T cells, or PBMCs. Deeply sampled blood TCRbeta repertoires from subjects exposed to, actively infected with, or recovered from COVID-19 were included in the dataset. A freely available public database, intended as a resource for researchers studying the immune response to SARS-CoV-2, is where the repertoires were released. Samples were obtained from the ongoing ImmuneRACE study (first 160 participants) and from 1,254 subjects provided by 6 global collaborators. A de-identified subject ID, COVID-19 status, age in years and sex were almost always included in the sample metadata. Where HLA class I and class II types were available, the types were taken from metadata supplied by the sample provider, not from assay-based typing. Beyond this particular receptor, the publication reports: The amount of clinical and demographic metadata varied by source and participant and was provided uncurated.

V is clipped by 5 bases and J by 7 bases, and the sequence between their germline boundaries is 17 bases long. Including cysteine and phenylalanine, the CDR3 has 15 amino acids. The entry retains the CDR3 DNA only, 45 bases that are in frame from base 1. According to the germline V gene, CDR1 reads ENHRY and CDR2 reads SYGVKD. In this chain, TRBV10-3 is recombined with TRBJ2-2; perhaps TRBD2 is the D gene, with 6 bases matching. Sequences were obtained from peripheral blood. This TCR was sampled from a woman of 80 years or more with acute or convalescent COVID-19. DNA sequence: TGTGCCATCAGTCGGGGACTCTCTTCGGGCGGGGAGCTGTTTTTT. The translation is CAISRGLSSGGELFF.